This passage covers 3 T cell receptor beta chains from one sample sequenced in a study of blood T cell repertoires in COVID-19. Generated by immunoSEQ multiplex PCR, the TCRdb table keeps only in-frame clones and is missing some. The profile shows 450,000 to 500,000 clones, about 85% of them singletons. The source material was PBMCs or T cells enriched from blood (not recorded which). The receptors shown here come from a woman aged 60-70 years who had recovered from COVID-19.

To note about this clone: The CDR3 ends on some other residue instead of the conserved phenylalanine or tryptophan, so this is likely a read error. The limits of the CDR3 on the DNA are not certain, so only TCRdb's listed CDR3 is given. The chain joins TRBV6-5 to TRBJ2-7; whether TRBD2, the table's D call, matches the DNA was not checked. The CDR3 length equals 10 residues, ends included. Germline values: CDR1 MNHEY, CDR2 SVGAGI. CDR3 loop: CASSYRGVKG.

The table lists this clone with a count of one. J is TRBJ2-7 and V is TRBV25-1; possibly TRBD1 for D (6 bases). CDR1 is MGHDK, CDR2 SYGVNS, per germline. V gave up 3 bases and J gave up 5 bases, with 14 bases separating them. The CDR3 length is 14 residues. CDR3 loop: CASSEPGVLNEQYF. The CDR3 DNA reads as TGTGCCAGCAGTGAGCCAGGGGTTCTGAACGAGCAGTACTTC.

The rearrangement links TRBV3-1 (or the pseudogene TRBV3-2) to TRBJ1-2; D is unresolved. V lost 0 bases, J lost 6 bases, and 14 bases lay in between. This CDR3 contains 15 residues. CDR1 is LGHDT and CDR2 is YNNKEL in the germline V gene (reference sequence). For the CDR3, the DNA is TGTGCCAGCAGCCAAGATATCCGGGGATGGCATGGCTACACCTTC. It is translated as CASSQDIRGWHGYTF.